This TCR beta chain was documented in a study of OX40 agonist ivuxolimab in advanced cancers. TCRdb's copy holds only in-frame clones and misses some; the assay was immunoSEQ multiplex PCR. Of 14,000 or so clones listed, 77% are singletons. Per the germline V gene, CDR1 is MNHNS and CDR2 is SASEGT. CDR3 length: 16 residues. The J segment lost 0 bases and the V segment lost 4 bases, leaving 5 bases of the junction unmatched. Relative to its sample, this clone is medium-sized. Its target is not known. Study-wide results and caveats: No determination was made of the antigen specificity of the expanded peripheral T cells.

This sample comprised CD4+ or CD8+ T cells sorted from blood, obtained in a trial of the OX40 agonist ivuxolimab. The chain recombines TRBV6-1 with TRBJ2-3; 9 nucleotides match TRBD2. The origin of this receptor is an adult with an advanced solid tumor such as melanoma, head and neck, liver or kidney cancer. CDR3 residues: CASSVGLATSTDTQYF. Here the CDR3 DNA reads TGTGCCAGCAGTGTCGGACTAGCGACGAGCACAGATACGCAGTATTTT.